The clone carrying this T cell receptor (beta chain) was seen ten or more times. Each CDR3 protein is one row after TCRdb ran MiXCR on the 5' RACE reads. This sample has roughly 74,000 distinct CDR3 sequences, with 5.2% found just once. This sample was included in a study of neurological immune-mediated disorders. The specimen was PBMCs. The source of this sequence is a young man with multiple sclerosis.

DNA of the CDR3: TGTGCCAGCAGTTTAGCCGGCGTCTCCGAGCAGTACTTC. Translated, it gives CASSLAGVSEQYF. The rearrangement links TRBV12-3 or TRBV12-4 to TRBJ2-7; no clear D gene. V dropped 0 bases and J dropped 6 bases, with 9 bases sitting between them. The CDR3 totals 13 residues.